The 9 T cell receptor beta chains below come from one sample, sequenced in a study of shared clonotypes between healthy human individuals. Terminally differentiated effector memory CD45RA+ cells were excluded from the naive CD8 cells, which were CD45RO-negative and positively selected for CCR7. The data were produced by immunoSEQ multiplex PCR, yet TCRdb's version contains in-frame clones alone and is incomplete. The profile shows hundreds of thousands of clones, approximately 92% of them singletons. Sequenced material: naive CD8+ T cells sorted from blood. The receptors come from a man aged 25 to 45 in good health.

This clone came up once. This chain links TRBV5-4 with TRBJ2-2; D possibly uses TRBD1 or TRBD2 (5 bases each). CDR1 and CDR2 (germline): SGHNT, YYREEE (reference sequence). CDR3 length equals 18 residues. V shed 4 bases and J shed 5 bases, with 24 bases lying between them. For the CDR3, the DNA is TGTGCCAGCAGCGGGGGAGATGAACTCGGGCCCGCGACCGGGGAGCTGTTTTTT. Translated: CASSGGDELGPATGELFF.

The rearrangement links TRBV2 to TRBJ2-7, with TRBD1 matching over 7 bases. CDR3 size: 14 residues. V lost 8 bases to trimming and J lost 6 bases; unmatched junction nucleotides: 13. CDR1 is SNHLY and CDR2 is FYNNEI in the germline V gene. The CDR3 loop is CASRSGTDSIEQYF. CDR3 sequence (DNA): TGTGCCAGCCGATCCGGGACAGATTCTATCGAGCAGTACTTC.

This clone has a handful of counts. The chain combines TRBV2 with TRBJ2-6; no firm D call. CDR3 length: 16 residues. Germline-derived CDR1 and CDR2 are SNHLY and FYNNEI. With 2 bases removed from V and 1 base from J, the gap between germline ends came to 9 bases. In DNA, the CDR3 is TGTGCCAGCAGTGAATGGGGAAGGTCTGGGGCCAACGTCCTGACTTTC. Translated, it gives CASSEWGRSGANVLTF.

CDR3 DNA: TGTGCCAGCAGCTTAGGGCCCCTCCGGGGCGGCGAGCAGTACTTC. Translation gives CASSLGPLRGGEQYF. This sequence joins TRBV7-8 and TRBJ2-7; tentatively, D is TRBD1 or TRBD2 (5 bases each). Trimming removed 1 base at V and 6 bases at J, with 16 bases between. Looked up from germline, CDR1 is SGHVS and CDR2 is FQNEAQ. The CDR3 has 15 residues.

The V and J genes are TRBV7-9 and TRBJ1-5; D gene unclear. Germline CDR1 and CDR2: SEHNR and FQNEAQ (reference sequence). The CDR3 loop spans 12 amino acids. V shed 4 bases and J shed 9 bases, with 10 bases lying between them. This CDR3 reads CASSSSGAPQHF. CDR3 coding DNA: TGTGCCAGCAGCTCATCGGGTGCGCCCCAGCATTTT.

The gene calls are TRBV11-2 and TRBJ2-1; unclear D gene. The CDR3 contains 10 residues. Trimming took off 5 bases at V and 13 bases at J, with 9 bases between the two ends. Germline CDR1 is SGHAT and CDR2 is FQNNGV. CDR3 DNA: TGTGCCAGCAGCCAGACTTCCCAGTTCTTC. Translated, it gives CASSQTSQFF.

The genes are TRBV15 and TRBJ1-1; D is ambiguous. The germline gives CDR1 LNHNV, CDR2 YYDKDF (reference sequence). V gave up 8 bases and J gave up 4 bases, with 14 bases separating them. The CDR3 loop spans 13 amino acids. CDR3 region: CATQGKRGTEAFF. The CDR3 DNA follows: TGTGCCACCCAAGGGAAGCGGGGCACTGAAGCTTTCTTT.

This clone was seen only a few times. The chain couples TRBV6-6 to TRBJ2-7; 11 bases match TRBD2. Germline trimming cut 7 bases from V and 6 bases from J; bases unmatched to any gene: 8. CDR1 and CDR2 from the germline V gene are MNHNY and SVGAGI (reference sequence). This CDR3 has 14 amino acids. The CDR3 here is CASTLAGGPLEQYF. The CDR3 nucleotides read TGTGCCAGCACCTTAGCGGGAGGGCCTCTCGAGCAGTACTTC.

This chain's CDR3 is CASSRGWATEAFF. CDR3 in DNA: TGTGCCAGCAGCCGGGGTTGGGCCACTGAAGCTTTCTTT. The V call is TRBV6-5, the J call TRBJ1-1; no clear D gene. The V end was cut by 6 bases, the J end by 4 bases, with 12 bases between. Germline values: CDR1 MNHEY, CDR2 SVGAGI. The CDR3 runs 13 residues.